This T cell receptor beta chain is drawn from a study of blood T cell repertoires in COVID-19 (dated by TCRdb to 2019 to 2021). In terms of the full investigation: Collaborator samples came from the United States, Italy and Spain and covered acute and convalescent phases of COVID-19. Where available, HLA class I and class II types were obtained from metadata supplied by the sample provider rather than from assay-based typing. Deeply sampled blood TCRbeta repertoires from subjects exposed to, actively infected with, or recovered from COVID-19 were included in the dataset. Samples came from the ongoing ImmuneRACE study (first 160 participants) plus 1,254 subjects from 6 global collaborators. The repertoires were released in a freely available public database meant as a resource for research on the immune response to SARS-CoV-2. The prospective study material was composed of cDNA or gDNA derived from T cells, B-cell-depleted T cells, or PBMCs. Sample metadata almost always included a de-identified subject ID, COVID-19 status, age in years and sex. Here is what the overall study found, with its caveats: The amount of clinical and demographic metadata varied by source and participant and was provided uncurated.

TCRbeta CDR3 regions were amplified from genomic DNA by means of the immunoSEQ Assay, a bias-controlled multiplex PCR. In the authors' own workflow: Within the assay, amplification of reference gene primers was used to estimate how many nucleated cells each sample contained. Sequence reads were collapsed and filtered to measure the absolute abundance of every unique TCRbeta CDR3 rearrangement. Productive Simpson clonality was computed per sample as the square root of Simpson's diversity index over productive rearrangements. Held by TCRdb, this immuneACCESS table contains in-frame sequences only and omits some clones. Under half of the omission traces to an unresolved V gene where checked; the cause of the rest is unknown. Clone size and V and J calls were adopted from that table, with D and trimming inferred from the DNA. The sample profile shows 50,000 to 65,000 clones; about 86% of them were found once. Of the sample, about 1.1% is held by the ten largest clones.

The CDR3 spans 13 residues, from the cysteine through the phenylalanine. Kept here is only the CDR3 DNA, which spans 39 bases and is read in frame from base 1. Trimming takes 4 bases from V and 4 bases from J, and the germline ends sit 8 bases apart. Looking up the germline V gene (reference sequence) yields CDR1 GTSNPN and CDR2 SVGIG. For this clone: Its antigen has not been determined. One base away there is no much larger clone; base qualities are not given.

Each collaborating institution followed its own protocols to collect whole blood in K2EDTA tubes. For TCRbeta analysis, collaborators shipped samples in one of three forms: frozen whole blood, isolated PBMCs, or DNA extracted from either of those sample types. Rearrangement joined TRBV30 to TRBJ1-6, with the D gene not confidently named. What was sequenced was peripheral blood. The origin of this receptor is a man in his forties with acute or convalescent COVID-19. CDR3 protein: CAWTGVYNSPLHF. The bases are TGTGCCTGGACAGGCGTTTATAATTCACCCCTCCACTTT.